Here is one T cell receptor (beta chain) with its context. The data belong to a study of blood T cell repertoires in COVID-19. Study context: The samples span acute and convalescent COVID-19 from the United States, Italy and Spain. PBMCs, B-cell-depleted T cells, or T cells provided the cDNA or gDNA that made up the material.

Symptom resolution, clearance, or two negative PCRs marked the recovered donors of Cohort 3. Authors' data handling: It was from reference gene primer amplification that nucleated cell counts were estimated. Some clones are missing from TCRdb's copy, which holds only in-frame ones; the method was immunoSEQ multiplex PCR. V, J and clone size are those of that table, while D and trimming were read from the DNA. The data show fewer than 200,000 clones, 80% to 90% seen once. Sequencing used PBMCs or T cells enriched from blood (not recorded which). The receptor was derived from a woman younger than 30 who had recovered from COVID-19.

CDR3 amino acids: CATSRDPGRLNTEAFF. The CDR3 nucleotides read TGTGCCACCAGCAGAGATCCCGGCAGGTTGAACACTGAAGCTTTCTTT. The rearrangement joins TRBV15 to TRBJ1-1, with no clear D. V lost 0 bases to trimming and J lost 0 bases, with 11 bases between them. CDR1 is LNHNV and CDR2 is YYDKDF in the germline V gene (reference sequence). The CDR3 totals 16 residues.